This T cell receptor (beta chain) was identified in a study of beta chain features in type 1 diabetes. Regarding the study as a whole: For Type 1 diabetes patients, all four CD4+ subsets carried TCRB CDR3s that were moderately but significantly shorter.

Cells sorted by CD45RO/CCR7/CD25/CD127/CD95/CD27 comprised CD4+ naive, central memory, regulatory and stem cell-like memory cells. The isolated RNA, all of it, was reverse transcribed, so expressed TCRB transcripts were what got sequenced. Assay: immunoSEQ multiplex PCR; the TCRdb copy retains only in-frame clones and omits some. The sample includes 150,000 to 200,000 clones, approximately 62% of them seen just once. This clone appeared a few times. Its specificity is unknown. The sequenced sample was naive CD4+ T cells from blood. The sequence was obtained from a young man with type 1 diabetes.

The CDR3 protein is CSVTTSGGDETQYF. The CDR3 nucleotides read TGCAGCGTGACGACTAGCGGGGGCGATGAGACCCAGTACTTC. J is TRBJ2-5 and V is TRBV29-1; 12 nucleotides agree with TRBD2. Trimming at V came to 6 bases and at J to 5 bases, leaving 7 bases not matched to a gene. This CDR3 comprises 14 residues. CDR1 SQVTM and CDR2 ANQGSEA come from the germline V gene. The entire variable domain, with the rest obtained from reference TRBV29-1 and TRBJ2-5, is as follows: SAVISQKPSRDICQRGTSLTIQCQVDSQVTMMFWYRQQPGQSLTLIATANQGSEATYESGFVIDKFPISRPNLTFSTLTVSNMSPEDSSIYLCSVTTSGGDETQYFGPGTRLLVL.